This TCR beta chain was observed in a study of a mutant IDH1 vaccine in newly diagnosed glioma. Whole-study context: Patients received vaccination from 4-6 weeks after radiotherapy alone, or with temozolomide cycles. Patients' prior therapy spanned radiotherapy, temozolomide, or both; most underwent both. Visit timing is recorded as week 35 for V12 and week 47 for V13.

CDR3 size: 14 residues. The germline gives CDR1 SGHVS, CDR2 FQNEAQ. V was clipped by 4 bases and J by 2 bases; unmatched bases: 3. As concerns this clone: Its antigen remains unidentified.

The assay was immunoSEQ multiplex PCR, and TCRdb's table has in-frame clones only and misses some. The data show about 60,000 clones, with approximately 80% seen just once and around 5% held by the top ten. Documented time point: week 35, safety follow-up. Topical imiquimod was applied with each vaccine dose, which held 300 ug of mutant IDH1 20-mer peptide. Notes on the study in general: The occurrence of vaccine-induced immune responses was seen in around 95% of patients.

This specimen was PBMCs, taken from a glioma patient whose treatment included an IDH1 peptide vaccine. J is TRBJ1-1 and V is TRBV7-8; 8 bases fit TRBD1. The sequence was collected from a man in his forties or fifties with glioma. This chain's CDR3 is CASSSGTGNTEAFF. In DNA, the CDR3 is TGTGCCAGCAGCTCCGGGACAGGAAACACTGAAGCTTTCTTT.